This record looks at one TCR beta chain sequence and its context. Trimming removed 3 bases from V and 3 bases from J; junction bases left unmatched: 5. The CDR3 has 13 amino acids. Germline CDR1 GTSNPN, CDR2 SVGIG (reference sequence). Authors' methods: Reference gene primer amplification yielded estimated nucleated cell counts. The repertoire was sequenced with immunoSEQ multiplex PCR; TCRdb's copy has only in-frame clones and lacks some. V, J and clone size were drawn from that table, and D and trimming were deduced from the DNA. This repertoire shows 150,000 or so clones, 83% found once; its top ten account for about an eighth. This sample is part of a study of blood T cell repertoires in COVID-19.

The source of this sequence is a woman aged 60 to 75 with COVID-19, enrolled during active disease. The chain carries TRBV30 and TRBJ2-7, with 7 bases matching TRBD1. The source material was peripheral blood. CDR3 nucleotides: TGTGCCTGGAGCGAGGGACAGCTCTACGAGCAGTACGTC. It yields the protein CAWSEGQLYEQYV.